Listed below are T cell receptor beta chains from one sample, sequenced in a study of neurological immune-mediated disorders. One entry per CDR3 protein results from TCRdb running MiXCR on the 5' RACE reads. The table records 65,000 to 80,000 distinct CDR3 sequences, roughly 18% of them present only once. Source material: PBMCs. The source of these receptors is a middle-aged woman in good health. Both conserved end residues are part of each CDR3. A D gene is named only where the DNA matches it firmly. Some rows have no size entry. The others give once, few or many, or a class for an expanded clone.

many,TRBD2,TRBJ2-1,TRBV5-1,CASSLEATSGGYNEQFF,TGCGCCAGCAGCTTGGAGGCCACTAGCGGGGGGTACAATGAGCAGTTCTTC
many,TRBD2,TRBJ2-1,TRBV2,CASSIRTSGGFNEQFF,TGTGCCAGCAGTATACGGACTAGCGGGGGCTTCAATGAGCAGTTCTTC
many,TRBD1,TRBJ2-3,TRBV20-1,CSAGDRGPGDTQYF,TGCAGTGCTGGCGACAGGGGGCCGGGAGATACGCAGTATTTT
many,NA,TRBJ1-4,TRBV5-6,CASSLGQNNEKLFF,TGTGCCAGCAGCTTAGGGCAGAACAATGAAAAACTGTTTTTT
many,NA,TRBJ2-5,TRBV15,CATSSHWSVGEETQYF,TGTGCCACCAGCAGTCACTGGTCGGTGGGCGAAGAGACCCAGTACTTC
many,TRBD1,TRBJ2-1,TRBV4-3,CASSQDGTGYNEQFF,TGCGCCAGCAGCCAGGATGGGACAGGTTACAATGAGCAGTTCTTC
NA,NA,TRBJ2-5,TRBV21-1,CASNRPQDRRDHPRETQYF,TGTGCCAGCAACAGACCCCAAGACCGCCGGGACCATCCTCGGGAGACCCAGTACTTC
NA,TRBD1,TRBJ2-2,TRBV6-2/TRBV6-3,CASSSTIGTGPAGELFF,TGTGCCAGCAGCTCCACAATCGGGACAGGGCCCGCCGGGGAGCTGTTTTTT
NA,NA,TRBJ2-1,TRBV7-8,CASSLGVAGAPNEQFF,TGTGCCAGCAGCTTAGGGGTTGCGGGGGCCCCCAATGAGCAGTTCTTC
many,TRBD1,TRBJ1-5,TRBV7-2,CASSFFDRGQPQHF,TGTGCCAGCAGCTTTTTTGACAGGGGTCAGCCCCAGCATTTT
NA,TRBD1,TRBJ1-4,TRBV28,CASKVKGAASGKLFF,TGTGCCAGCAAAGTCAAGGGGGCGGCTTCGGGAAAACTGTTTTTT
many,TRBD1,TRBJ2-1,TRBV4-2,CASSDYRGFNEQFF,TGTGCCAGCAGCGATTACAGGGGGTTCAATGAGCAGTTCTTC
many,NA,TRBJ1-6,TRBV7-2,CASSLGAVNTNSPLHF,TGTGCCAGCAGCTTAGGTGCCGTCAACACAAATTCACCCCTCCACTTT
many,TRBD2,TRBJ2-2,TRBV7-9,CASSSRLAGDTGELFF,TGTGCCAGCAGCAGCCGACTAGCGGGGGACACCGGGGAGCTGTTTTTT
many,NA,TRBJ1-3,TRBV7-9,CASSLEGGVSSGNTIYF,TGTGCCAGCAGCTTAGAGGGGGGGGTCAGCTCTGGAAACACCATATATTTT
many,NA,TRBJ1-1,TRBV20-1,CSATVYLGAEAFF,TGCAGTGCTACCGTCTACCTCGGGGCTGAAGCTTTCTTT
many,TRBD1,TRBJ1-1,TRBV5-1,CASSHPDRARTEAFF,TGCGCCAGCAGCCACCCGGACAGGGCAAGAACTGAAGCTTTCTTT
many,NA,TRBJ2-1,TRBV5-1,CASRPGLGYNEQFF,TGCGCCAGCAGACCGGGTCTAGGGTACAATGAGCAGTTCTTC
many,NA,TRBJ2-4,TRBV28,CASSNLDFNPQNIQYF,TGTGCCAGCAGCAACCTTGATTTTAACCCCCAAAACATTCAGTACTTC
many,TRBD2,TRBJ2-1,TRBV28,CASSLGLAGANNEQFF,TGTGCCAGCAGTTTGGGACTAGCGGGGGCTAACAATGAGCAGTTCTTC
many,NA,TRBJ1-1,TRBV5-1,CASSLSGTLSEAFF,TGCGCCAGCAGCTTGTCGGGGACATTGAGTGAAGCTTTCTTT
many,TRBD1,TRBJ1-1,TRBV15,CATSRWTGLKLMNTEAFF,TGTGCCACCAGCAGATGGACAGGGCTCAAACTAATGAACACTGAAGCTTTCTTT
many,NA,TRBJ2-3,TRBV18,CASGVLTGTDTQYF,TGTGCCAGCGGGGTTCTGACAGGAACAGATACGCAGTATTTT
NA,TRBD1,TRBJ2-1,TRBV6-1,CASSERQGAFDEQFF,TGTGCCAGCAGTGAGCGACAGGGAGCGTTCGATGAGCAGTTCTTC
NA,NA,TRBJ1-3,TRBV18,CASSPPGNTIYF,TGTGCCAGCTCACCACCTGGAAACACCATATATTTT
many,TRBD2,TRBJ2-5,TRBV10-2,CASSESGGGGIQETQYF,TGCGCCAGCAGTGAGTCTGGTGGCGGGGGAATACAAGAGACCCAGTACTTC
many,TRBD1,TRBJ1-5,TRBV6-5,CASSSGQGQPQHF,TGTGCCAGCAGTTCAGGACAGGGGCAGCCCCAGCATTTT
few,TRBD2,TRBJ2-1,TRBV3-1,CASSRRPGVAGWLEQFF,TGTGCCAGCAGCCGGAGACCCGGTGTAGCGGGATGGCTTGAGCAGTTCTTC
few,NA,TRBJ2-5,TRBV6-1,CASSVHQETQYF,TGTGCCAGCAGTGTTCATCAAGAGACCCAGTACTTC
many,NA,TRBJ2-2,TRBV6-5,CATPQGEGWGTEGTGELFF,TGTGCCACTCCCCAGGGGGAGGGGTGGGGGACCGAGGGCACCGGGGAGCTGTTTTTT
many,TRBD1,TRBJ2-2,TRBV5-5,CASRGTEHTGELFF,TGTGCCAGCAGAGGGACAGAACACACCGGGGAGCTGTTTTTT
many,NA,TRBJ1-4,TRBV5-1,CASSLDGGTNEKLFF,TGCGCCAGCAGCTTGGATGGGGGAACTAATGAAAAACTGTTTTTT
NA,NA,TRBJ1-1,TRBV5-1,CASSLDGLENTEAFF,TGCGCCAGCAGCTTGGACGGGCTGGAGAACACTGAAGCTTTCTTT
many,NA,TRBJ2-7,TRBV6-1,CASSETTASYEQYF,TGTGCCAGCAGTGAAACTACGGCTTCCTACGAGCAGTACTTC
many,NA,TRBJ2-2,TRBV6-5,CASSSPTANTGELFF,TGTGCCAGCAGTTCCCCCACGGCCAACACCGGGGAGCTGTTTTTT
many,NA,TRBJ1-5,TRBV21-1,CATPDRDSNQPQHF,TGTGCCACTCCGGACAGAGATAGCAATCAGCCCCAGCATTTT
NA,TRBD2,TRBJ2-5,TRBV5-1,CASSWGGVQETQYF,TGCGCCAGCAGCTGGGGAGGGGTACAAGAGACCCAGTACTTC
once,TRBD1,TRBJ2-3,TRBV29-1,CSVIGQGSTDTQYF,TGCAGCGTAATCGGACAGGGGAGCACAGATACGCAGTATTTT
many,NA,TRBJ2-7,TRBV12-3/TRBV12-4,CASSLTDNYEQYF,TGTGCCAGCAGTTTAACGGATAACTACGAGCAGTACTTC
many,TRBD2,TRBJ2-3,TRBV5-1,CASSSSGVADTQYF,TGCGCCAGCAGCTCGAGCGGGGTTGCAGATACGCAGTATTTT
many,NA,TRBJ1-6,TRBV24-1,CATQESGNSPLHF,TGTGCCACCCAGGAATCGGGTAATTCACCCCTCCACTTT
NA,NA,TRBJ1-6,TRBV9,CASSEGGWNSPLHF,TGTGCCAGCAGCGAGGGGGGTTGGAATTCACCCCTCCACTTT
many,TRBD1,TRBJ1-2,TRBV12-3/TRBV12-4,CASSLNRGDGYTF,TGTGCCAGCAGTTTAAACAGGGGAGATGGCTACACCTTC
many,TRBD2,TRBJ2-3,TRBV12-3/TRBV12-4,CASSLRGTSTDTQYF,TGTGCCAGCAGTTTGCGGGGGACTAGCACAGATACGCAGTATTTT
many,TRBD1,TRBJ1-6,TRBV7-3,CASSLGDSRTNSPLHF,TGTGCCAGCAGCTTAGGGGACAGCAGGACTAATTCACCCCTCCACTTT
many,NA,TRBJ2-1,TRBV20-1,CSASGWSSYNEQFF,TGCAGTGCTAGCGGTTGGTCTTCCTACAATGAGCAGTTCTTC
NA,TRBD2,TRBJ2-1,TRBV5-1,CASSFGSGGIMGEQFF,TGCGCCAGCAGCTTTGGTAGCGGGGGGATAATGGGTGAGCAGTTCTTC
NA,NA,TRBJ2-2,TRBV19,CASSIWDLHTGELFF,TGTGCCAGTAGTATCTGGGACCTTCACACCGGGGAGCTGTTTTTT
few,NA,TRBJ1-2,TRBV6-4,CASSDRPGRYGYTF,TGTGCCAGCAGTGACCGGCCAGGACGCTATGGCTACACCTTC
many,NA,TRBJ1-1,TRBV20-1,CSASSSGEWITEAFF,TGCAGTGCTAGTTCGTCCGGGGAATGGATCACTGAAGCTTTCTTT
many,NA,TRBJ1-6,TRBV12-3/TRBV12-4,CASSFGSLYNSPLHF,TGTGCCAGCAGTTTCGGCAGCCTCTATAATTCACCCCTCCACTTT